Sequencing of this T cell receptor (beta chain) was carried out in a study of cytomegalovirus exposure and HLA in healthy donors. Deletions cut 6 bases from V and 0 bases from J, with 12 bases between. The germline CDR1 and CDR2 sequences are SNHLY and FYNNEI. The CDR3 extends over 15 amino acids. Primers: 60 Vbeta forward and 13 Jbeta reverse. The data were produced by immunoSEQ multiplex PCR, yet TCRdb's version contains in-frame clones alone and is incomplete. The table lists more than 150,000 clones, roughly four fifths of them singletons. This TCR came from a man in his fifties or sixties in good health and CMV-seronegative. Sequencing used PBMCs. The chain couples TRBV2 to TRBJ2-4; no firm D call. This CDR3 is CASRFSELAKNIQYF. The CDR3 coding sequence is TGTGCCAGCAGATTTTCAGAATTAGCCAAAAACATTCAGTACTTC. The full variable domain, in which reference TRBV2 and TRBJ2-4 provide the parts outside the CDR3, is EPEVTQTPSHQVTQMGQEVILRCVPISNHLYFYWYRQILGQKVEFLVSFYNNEISEKSEIFDDQFSVERPDGSNFTLKIRSTKLEDSAMYFCASRFSELAKNIQYFGAGTRLSVL.